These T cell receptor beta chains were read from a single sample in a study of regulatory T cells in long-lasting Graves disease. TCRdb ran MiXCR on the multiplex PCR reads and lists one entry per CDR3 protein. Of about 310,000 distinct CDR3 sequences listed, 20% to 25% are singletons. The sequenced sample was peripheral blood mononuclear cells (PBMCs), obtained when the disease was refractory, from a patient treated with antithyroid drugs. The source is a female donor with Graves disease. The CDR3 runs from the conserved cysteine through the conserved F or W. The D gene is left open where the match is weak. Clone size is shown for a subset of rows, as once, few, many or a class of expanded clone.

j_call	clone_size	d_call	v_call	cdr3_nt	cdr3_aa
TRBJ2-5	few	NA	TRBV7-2	TGTGCCAGCCGCCTGTGGCAAGAGACCCAGTACTTC	CASRLWQETQYF
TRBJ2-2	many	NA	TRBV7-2	TGTGCCAGCAGCCTAAACTTGGGCACCGGGGAGCTGTTTTTT	CASSLNLGTGELFF
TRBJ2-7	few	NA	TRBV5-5	TGTGCCAGCAGCTTTACAGGGCTGGAGCAGTACTTC	CASSFTGLEQYF
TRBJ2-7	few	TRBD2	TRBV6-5	TGTGCCAGCAGTTACTCTCCTAGCGGAACCTACGAGCAGTACTTC	CASSYSPSGTYEQYF
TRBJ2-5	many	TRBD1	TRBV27	TGTGCCACCAGACAGGGGGGGGAGGAGACCCAGTACTTC	CATRQGGEETQYF
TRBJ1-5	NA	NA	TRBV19	TGTGCCAGTAGTCCCGGGCCCGCCAATCAGCCCCAGCATTTT	CASSPGPANQPQHF
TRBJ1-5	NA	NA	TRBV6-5	TGTGCCAGCAGTTACCTGGGACATCAGCCCCAGCATTTT	CASSYLGHQPQHF
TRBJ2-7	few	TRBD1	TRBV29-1	TGCAGCGTTAGACAGGGATGGCCGCTCTACGAGCAGTACTTC	CSVRQGWPLYEQYF
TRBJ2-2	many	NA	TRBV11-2	TGTGCCAGCAGCTTAGAGGCCCGACCCCACACCGGGGAGCTGTTTTTT	CASSLEARPHTGELFF
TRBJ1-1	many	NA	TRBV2	TGTGCCAGCGTTGGGTTGGGCACTGAAGCTTTCTTT	CASVGLGTEAFF
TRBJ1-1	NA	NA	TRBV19	TGTGCCAGTAGTATAGCCGCAGATTATGAAGCTTTCTTT	CASSIAADYEAFF
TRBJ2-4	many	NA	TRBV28	TGTGCCAGCAGTTTAAGACTAAACATTCAGTACTTC	CASSLRLNIQYF
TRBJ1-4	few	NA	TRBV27	TGTGCCAGCAGTTTCGGCAGGCTGGGGGAAAAACTGTTTTTT	CASSFGRLGEKLFF
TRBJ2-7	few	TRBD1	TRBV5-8	TGTGCCAGCAGCTTTTCAACTATTTACGGGACAGTCCTCTCCGAGCAGTACTTC	CASSFSTIYGTVLSEQYF
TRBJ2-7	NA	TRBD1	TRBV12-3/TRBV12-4	TGTGCCAGCAGTCCTGGGGGGACAGGGGCCTACGAGCAGTACTTC	CASSPGGTGAYEQYF
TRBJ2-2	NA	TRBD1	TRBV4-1	TGCGCCAGCAGCCCGTCGGGACAGGGGAACACCGGGGAGCTGTTTTTT	CASSPSGQGNTGELFF
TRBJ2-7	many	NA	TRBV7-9	TGTGCCAGCAGCGACCACCCCCTTGGCGAGCAGTACTTC	CASSDHPLGEQYF
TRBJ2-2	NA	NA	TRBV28	TGTGCCAGCAGTTGGTTTTTTGCGAACACCGGGGAGCTGTTTTTT	CASSWFFANTGELFF
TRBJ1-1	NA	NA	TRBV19	TGTGCCAGTAGTGCGCGACAGGCCTTGAACACTGAAGCTTTCTTT	CASSARQALNTEAFF